The T cell receptor (beta chain) under discussion was sequenced for a study of T cell changes during pregnancy in multiple sclerosis. Assay: immunoSEQ multiplex PCR; the TCRdb copy retains only in-frame clones and omits some. The table records 35,000 to 50,000 clones, about 85% of them present only once. The CDR3 covers 16 residues. Germline V gene sequence: CDR1 MGHRA, CDR2 YSYEKL. J gave up 4 bases and V 4 bases, and 9 bases lay outside the gene matches. This receptor was identified in a female donor with multiple sclerosis, enrolled in a pregnancy study. The source material was CD4+ T cells from peripheral blood mononuclear cells, sampled in the second trimester of pregnancy. The chain has TRBV4-1 and TRBJ2-1; 8 nucleotides match TRBD2. The CDR3 DNA is TGCGCCAGCAGCCGCCCCGAGGGACTAGGGTACAATGAGCAGTTCTTC. Translation gives CASSRPEGLGYNEQFF.